This TCR beta chain is drawn from a study of cytomegalovirus exposure and HLA in healthy donors. Germline V gene data show CDR1 as SGHTS and CDR2 as YDEGEE. The ends lost 4 bases at V and 0 bases at J; junction bases unmatched: 9. The CDR3 covers 17 residues. PCR involved 60 Vbeta and 13 Jbeta primers. The repertoire was sequenced with immunoSEQ multiplex PCR; TCRdb's copy has only in-frame clones and lacks some. Here the sample spans roughly 100,000 clones, 83% being singletons. The chain recombines TRBV5-8 with TRBJ2-1, with 8 positions matching TRBD1. The sequenced sample consisted of PBMCs. This TCR was recovered from a man younger than 35 in good health and CMV-seronegative. The CDR3 loop is CASSQGTGVSSYNEQFF. CDR3 nucleotide sequence: TGTGCCAGCAGCCAGGGGACAGGAGTTAGCTCCTACAATGAGCAGTTCTTC.